This T cell receptor (beta chain) was sequenced for a study of blood T cell repertoires in COVID-19. Looking at the study overall: Some COVID-19 samples were acute and others convalescent; all came from the United States, Italy and Spain. The analysed material was cDNA or gDNA that came from T cells, B-cell-depleted T cells, or PBMCs.

Germline CDR1 reads SGHRS; CDR2 reads YFSETQ. The V gene lost 0 bases and the J gene lost 8 bases, with 14 bases spanning the gap. The CDR3 has 15 residues. As originally analysed: Quantification of nucleated cells was approximated via reference gene primer amplification. Assay used: immunoSEQ multiplex PCR; TCRdb lists only in-frame clones, some missing. Clone size and the V and J calls come from that table; the DNA yielded D and trimming. The table has roughly 54,000 clones, 85% to 90% seen once; the top ten hold around 27%. This sequence was found in a human donor in a cohort sampled during active COVID-19. The rearrangement links TRBV5-1 to TRBJ1-4; a possible D gene is TRBD1 (6 bases). The sample comprised peripheral blood. The DNA of the CDR3 is TGCGCCAGCAGCTTGGCGGCGGGGGCTTGGGAAAAACTGTTTTTT. This sequence encodes CASSLAAGAWEKLFF.